These 6 T cell receptor beta chains were all obtained from the same sample, sequenced in a study of shared clonotypes between healthy human individuals (dated by TCRdb to 2019 to 2021). The library relied on the immunoSEQ multiplex PCR assay. TCRdb provides this immuneACCESS table in a form limited to in-frame rearrangements. Some clones are lacking; in checked studies, under half of them reflect an unresolved V gene, and why the rest are absent is not known. For this sample there are about 2.5 million clones; around 92% appear just once. The ten top clones hold 0.3% to 0.45% of the sample. Sequences were obtained from naive CD4+ T cells from PBMCs. This specimen's cell subset or site label, interpreted: CD45RA+ positively selected. These receptors came from a young man in good health. Some clones in this sample may be carry-over from other donors' samples.

The chain carries TRBV5-6 and TRBJ2-7; D call uncertain. The CDR3 is made up of 13 amino acids. CDR1 and CDR2 (germline): SGHDT, YYEEEE. The V end was cut by 1 base, the J end by 0 bases, with 5 bases between. This chain's CDR3 is CASSLLLSYEQYF. The CDR3 DNA sequence: TGTGCCAGCAGCTTGTTACTCTCCTACGAGCAGTACTTC.

This clone was observed once. The rearrangement joins TRBV11-2 to TRBJ1-1; 9 bases are a match to TRBD1. This CDR3 region has 16 residues. Germline V CDR1 and CDR2: SGHAT, FQNNGV. Trimming cost V 5 bases and J 5 bases; bases outside gene matches: 12. This CDR3 is CASSDQTGGSSTEAFF. The CDR3 DNA sequence: TGTGCCAGCAGCGACCAGACAGGGGGGTCAAGTACTGAAGCTTTCTTT.

V and J are TRBV5-1 and TRBJ1-1; 7 nucleotides agree with TRBD1. This CDR3 comprises 15 residues. Losses at the gene ends were 2 bases for V and 0 bases for J; bases not matched to a gene: 4. In germline, CDR1 is SGHRS, CDR2 YFSETQ. CDR3 protein: CASSFQGDLNTEAFF. The CDR3 DNA is TGCGCCAGCAGCTTCCAGGGGGACCTGAACACTGAAGCTTTCTTT.

The V call is TRBV7-8, the J call TRBJ1-5; perhaps TRBD1 as D (5 bases). CDR1 SGHVS and CDR2 FQNEAQ come from the germline V gene. CDR3 size: 14 residues. V dropped 5 bases and J dropped 6 bases, with 14 bases sitting between them. CDR3 sequence (DNA): TGTGCCAGCAGCGTCCGGGACCTGAGTCAGCCCCAGCATTTT. It yields the protein CASSVRDLSQPQHF.

With regard to this clone: This sample also contains other DNA sequences that code for the same CDR3. The rearrangement joins TRBV7-9 to TRBJ2-3; D is unresolved. V lost 1 base, J lost 5 bases, and 4 bases lay in between. This CDR3 has 12 residues. The germline V gene has CDR1 SEHNR and CDR2 FQNEAQ (reference sequence). The CDR3 DNA reads TGTGCCAGCAGCTTAGTCGGAGATACGCAGTATTTT. Translated, it gives CASSLVGDTQYF.

The chain employs TRBV28 and TRBJ2-3; D call uncertain. Germline V gene lookup returns CDR1 MDHEN and CDR2 SYDVKM. The CDR3 has 12 amino acids. V was shortened by 3 bases and J by 4 bases, with 5 bases between the two germline ends. The CDR3 sequence: CASSFMPDTQYF. The DNA of the CDR3 is TGTGCCAGCAGTTTCATGCCAGATACGCAGTATTTT.